This T cell receptor (beta chain) was documented in a study of vaccination effects on CD4 cells after COVID-19. General study results and limits: The study had few convalescent patients and no early post-infection timepoints.

TCRdb keeps only in-frame clones here, not all; method: immunoSEQ multiplex PCR. Here the sample spans roughly 63,000 clones, 80% being singletons. To note about this clone: The antigen remains unidentified.

Germline CDR1 reads SGHTA; CDR2 reads FQGNSA. V was clipped by 1 base and J by 4 bases, with 11 bases between them. There are 14 residues in the CDR3. With the ViraFEST assay, the study expanded antigen-specific CD4+ T cells using viral peptide pools, then sequenced them. The authors isolated CD4+ T cells after around 11 days of culture. Testing of the vaccine recipients showed negative nucleocapsid antibodies and no prior SARS-CoV-2 infection. Each culture had half its medium swapped for IL-2 medium on days 3 and 7. This clonotype was obtained from a human donor who received a COVID-19 vaccine. The V and J genes are TRBV7-2 and TRBJ2-7, with D perhaps matching TRBD1 (6 bases). Material: CD4+ T cells from PBMCs cultured with SARS-CoV-2 spike peptides, obtained before COVID-19 vaccination. The CDR3 loop reads CASSLGQARYEQYV. The CDR3 DNA is TGTGCCAGCAGCTTAGGACAGGCCAGGTACGAGCAGTACGTC.